This T cell receptor (beta chain) comes out of a study of preoperative IRX-2 immunotherapy in early breast cancer. The CDR3 is made up of 15 amino acids. The germline V and J ends were trimmed by 1 base and 1 base, with 11 bases remaining between them. Germline CDR1 reads SGHTA; CDR2 reads FQGNSA. The method was immunoSEQ multiplex PCR; TCRdb's version includes in-frame clones alone and lacks a portion of them. The table lists around 62,000 clones, approximately 94% of them singletons, with about 1.8% in the top ten. Treatment reported: preoperative locoregional IRX-2 cytokine immunotherapy. Samples came from a phase Ib trial of preoperative locoregional IRX-2 cytokine immunotherapy.

The chain links TRBV7-2 to TRBJ2-7, with D maybe TRBD2 (6 bases). This material was obtained from a patient treated with IRX-2 immunotherapy. This TCR was sampled from a human donor with breast cancer. Here the CDR3 reads CASSLGRGYSYEQYF. DNA for the CDR3: TGTGCCAGCAGCTTAGGACGGGGGTATTCCTACGAGCAGTACTTC.